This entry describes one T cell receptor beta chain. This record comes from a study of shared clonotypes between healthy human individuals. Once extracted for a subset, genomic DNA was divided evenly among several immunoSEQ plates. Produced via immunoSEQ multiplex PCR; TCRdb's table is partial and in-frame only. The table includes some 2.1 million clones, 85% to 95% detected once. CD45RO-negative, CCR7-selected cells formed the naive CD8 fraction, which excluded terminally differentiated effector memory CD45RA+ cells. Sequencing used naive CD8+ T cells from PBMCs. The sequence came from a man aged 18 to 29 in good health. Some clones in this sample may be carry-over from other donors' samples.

CDR3 sequence: CASSFMGGYQPQHF. CDR3 DNA sequence: TGTGCCAGCAGCTTCATGGGGGGTTATCAGCCCCAGCATTTT. V is TRBV28 and J is TRBJ1-5; a weak D match, TRBD1 (5 bases). Trimming took off 6 bases at V and 5 bases at J, with 14 bases between the two ends. This CDR3 comprises 14 residues. The germline V gene has CDR1 MDHEN and CDR2 SYDVKM.